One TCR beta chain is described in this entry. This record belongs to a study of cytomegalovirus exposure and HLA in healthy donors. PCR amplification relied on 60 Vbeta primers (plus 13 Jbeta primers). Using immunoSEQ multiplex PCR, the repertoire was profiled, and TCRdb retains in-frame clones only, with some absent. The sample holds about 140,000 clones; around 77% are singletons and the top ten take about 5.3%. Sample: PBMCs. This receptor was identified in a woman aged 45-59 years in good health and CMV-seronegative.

The CDR3 region is CASSSLGSANYGYTF. CDR3 DNA sequence: TGCGCCAGCAGCTCCTTAGGGAGTGCCAACTATGGCTACACCTTC. V usage is TRBV5-1 and J usage is TRBJ1-2; no firm D call. Germline assignment: CDR1 SGHRS and CDR2 YFSETQ. The V and J ends lost 3 bases and 2 bases respectively, with 14 bases between them. The CDR3 covers 15 residues.